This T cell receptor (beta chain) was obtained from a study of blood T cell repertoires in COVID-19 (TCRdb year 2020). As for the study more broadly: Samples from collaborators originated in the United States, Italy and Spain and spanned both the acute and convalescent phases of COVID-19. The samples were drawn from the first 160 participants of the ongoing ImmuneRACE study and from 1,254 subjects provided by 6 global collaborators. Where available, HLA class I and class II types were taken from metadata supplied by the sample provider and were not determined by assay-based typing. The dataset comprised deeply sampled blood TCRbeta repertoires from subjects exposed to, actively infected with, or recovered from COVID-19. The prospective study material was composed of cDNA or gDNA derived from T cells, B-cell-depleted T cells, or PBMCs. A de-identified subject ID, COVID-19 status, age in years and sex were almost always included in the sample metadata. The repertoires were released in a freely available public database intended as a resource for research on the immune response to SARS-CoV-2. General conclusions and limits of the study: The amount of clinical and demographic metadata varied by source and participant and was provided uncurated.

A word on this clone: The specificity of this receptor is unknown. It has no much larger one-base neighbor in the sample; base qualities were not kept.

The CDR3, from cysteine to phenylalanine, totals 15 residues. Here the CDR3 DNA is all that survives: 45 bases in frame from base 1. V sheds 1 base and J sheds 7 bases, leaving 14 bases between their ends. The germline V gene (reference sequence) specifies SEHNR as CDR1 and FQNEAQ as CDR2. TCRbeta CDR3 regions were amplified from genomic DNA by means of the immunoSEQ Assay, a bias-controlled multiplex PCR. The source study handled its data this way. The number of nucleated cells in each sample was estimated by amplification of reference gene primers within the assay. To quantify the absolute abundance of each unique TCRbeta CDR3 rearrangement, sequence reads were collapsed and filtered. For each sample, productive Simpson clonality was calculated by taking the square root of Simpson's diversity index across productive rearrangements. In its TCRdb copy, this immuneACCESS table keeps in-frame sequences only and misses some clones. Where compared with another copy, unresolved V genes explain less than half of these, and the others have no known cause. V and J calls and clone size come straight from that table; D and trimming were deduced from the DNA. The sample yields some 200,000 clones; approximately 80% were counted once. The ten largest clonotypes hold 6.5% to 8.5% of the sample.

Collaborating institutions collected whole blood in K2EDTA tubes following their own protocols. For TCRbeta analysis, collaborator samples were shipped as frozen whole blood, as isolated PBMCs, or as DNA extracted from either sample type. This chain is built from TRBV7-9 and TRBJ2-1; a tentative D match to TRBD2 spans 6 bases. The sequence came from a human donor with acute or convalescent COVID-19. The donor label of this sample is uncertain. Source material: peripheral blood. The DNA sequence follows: TGTGCCAGCAGCTTAGGGTACGGGAGTAATAATGAGCAGTTCTTC. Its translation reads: CASSLGYGSNNEQFF.